This T cell receptor (beta chain) was found in a study of T-cell memory formation after mild COVID-19. The CDR3 loop spans 17 amino acids. V lost 2 bases and J 0 bases, leaving 15 bases between the germline ends. In germline, CDR1 is SGDLS, CDR2 YYNGEE. TCRdb re-called the 5' RACE reads through MiXCR, storing one row per CDR3 protein. The profile shows around 320,000 distinct CDR3 sequences, approximately 27% of them singletons. Sequences were obtained from PBMCs or a T cell subset sorted from them (not recorded which). The source of this sequence is an adult woman who had mild COVID-19 (a few samples of this study predate the infection). Cell type and time point are not known. The chain uses TRBV9 and TRBJ2-1; possible D gene TRBD2, 6 bases. The CDR3 DNA follows: TGTGCCAGCAGCGTTCGGCTAGCGACAAGCTCCTACAATGAGCAGTTCTTC. It yields the protein CASSVRLATSSYNEQFF.